The clone carrying this T cell receptor beta chain appeared a few times. No antigen is known for it. The data originate from a study of response to subunit inactivated influenza vaccine. General observations from the study: The authors put forward the suggestion that each seasonal influenza vaccination may bring in only a limited number of new T cells.

A single record per CDR3 protein comes from TCRdb applying MiXCR to the RT-PCR reads. The sample shows 650,000 or so distinct CDR3 sequences, 11% to 15% of them seen only once. CDR3 size: 14 residues. Looked up from germline, CDR1 is MNHNS and CDR2 is SASEGT. V was shortened by 8 bases and J by 0 bases, with 13 bases between the two germline ends. This receptor was taken from a man aged 50 or older who received an inactivated influenza vaccine. The chain employs TRBV6-1 and TRBJ1-1, with TRBD1 as a possible D gene (6 bases). The material was PBMCs from blood, obtained 14 to 15 days before vaccination. As DNA, the CDR3 is TGTGCCAGCCCGCGACAGGAGTTGAACACTGAAGCTTTCTTT. Translating it yields CASPRQELNTEAFF.